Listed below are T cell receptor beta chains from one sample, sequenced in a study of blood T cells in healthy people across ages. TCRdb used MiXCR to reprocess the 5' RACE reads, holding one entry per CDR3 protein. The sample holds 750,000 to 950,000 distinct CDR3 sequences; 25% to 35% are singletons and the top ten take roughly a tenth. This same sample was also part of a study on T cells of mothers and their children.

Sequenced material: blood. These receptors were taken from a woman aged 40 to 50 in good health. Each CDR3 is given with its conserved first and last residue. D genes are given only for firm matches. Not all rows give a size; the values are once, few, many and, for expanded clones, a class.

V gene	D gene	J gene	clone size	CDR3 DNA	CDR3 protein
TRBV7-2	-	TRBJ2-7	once	TGTGCCAGCAGCTTCGACGGGACCCTCTCCTACGAGCAGTACTTC	CASSFDGTLSYEQYF
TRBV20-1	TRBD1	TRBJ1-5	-	TGCAGTGCTAGGGACCGGGACAGGGGTGGGCATCAGCCCCAGCATTTT	CSARDRDRGGHQPQHF
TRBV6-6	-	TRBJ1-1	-	TGTGCCAGCAGTTACAAGGGGGACACTGAAGCTTTCTTT	CASSYKGDTEAFF
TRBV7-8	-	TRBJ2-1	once	TGTGCCAGCAGCCCCGAGCCCCCTAGCGCCTCTTACAATGAGCAGTTCTTC	CASSPEPPSASYNEQFF
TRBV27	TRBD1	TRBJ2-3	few	TGTGCCAGCAGTCTGTCGGACAGGGGAAACACAGATATGCAGTATTTT	CASSLSDRGNTDMQYF
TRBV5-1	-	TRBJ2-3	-	TGCGCCAGCAGCTTTAGGACAGCCACAGATACGCAGTATTTT	CASSFRTATDTQYF
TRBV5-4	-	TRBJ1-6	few	TGTGCCACCACCCCAAATCCTAATTCACCCCTCCACTTT	CATTPNPNSPLHF
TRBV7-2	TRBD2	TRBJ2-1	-	TGTGCCAGCAGCTTACCTAGCGGGGGCAATCAAGAGACCCAGTTCTTC	CASSLPSGGNQETQFF
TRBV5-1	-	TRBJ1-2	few	TGCGCCAGCAGCCGCGAAGGGGACTATGGCTACACCTTC	CASSREGDYGYTF
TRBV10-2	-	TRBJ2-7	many	TGCGCCAGCAGTGAGTTATGGGGAGTATTTTCCTACGAGCAGTACTTC	CASSELWGVFSYEQYF
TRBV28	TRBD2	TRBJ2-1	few	TGTGCCAGCAACAGTGGCGGCGGGGGGGCCTATGAGCAGTTCTTC	CASNSGGGGAYEQFF
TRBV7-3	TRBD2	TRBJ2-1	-	TGTGGCAGCAGCGTAATAGCGGGGGGCAACTACAATGAGCAGTTCTTC	CGSSVIAGGNYNEQFF
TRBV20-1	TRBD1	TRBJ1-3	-	TGCAGTGCCCCGGGACAGGGGGTTGGAAACACCATATATTTT	CSAPGQGVGNTIYF
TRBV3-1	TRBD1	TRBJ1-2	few	TGTGCCAGCAGCCAAGTGGAGGGGGCGAGGCGTGGCTACACCTTC	CASSQVEGARRGYTF
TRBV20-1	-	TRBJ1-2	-	TGCAGTGCTAGTCCGGTTACAACAGGACTCATTAACTATGGCTACACCTTC	CSASPVTTGLINYGYTF
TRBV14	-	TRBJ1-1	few	TGTGCCAGCAGCCAATTCACTGAAGCTTTCTTT	CASSQFTEAFF
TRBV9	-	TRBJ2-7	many	TGTGCCAGCAGCTTTAGGGCGGGGAGCTCCTACGAGCAGTACTTC	CASSFRAGSSYEQYF
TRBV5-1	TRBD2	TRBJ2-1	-	TGCGCCAGCAGCCGCCGGACTAGCGGGGACCTCTACAATGAGCAGTTCTTC	CASSRRTSGDLYNEQFF
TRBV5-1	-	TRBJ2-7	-	TGCGCCAGCAGCATCGACAGATACGAGCAGTACTTC	CASSIDRYEQYF
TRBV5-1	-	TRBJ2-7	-	TGCGCCAGCAGCTTGGGGGCAGTGCCGTACGAGCAGTACTTC	CASSLGAVPYEQYF
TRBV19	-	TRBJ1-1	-	TGTGCCAGTAGGTACAGCTCCACTGAAGCTTTCTTT	CASRYSSTEAFF
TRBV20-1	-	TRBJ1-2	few	TGCAGTGCTAGAGATCAACTCGGGGGGACAACCATGTACTATGGCTACACCTTC	CSARDQLGGTTMYYGYTF
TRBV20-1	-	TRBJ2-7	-	TGCAGTGCTAGAGATCTACAGAGCTCCTACGAGCAGTACTTC	CSARDLQSSYEQYF
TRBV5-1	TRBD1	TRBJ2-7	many	TGCGCCAGCAGCCATCCGGGACAGTCCTACGAGCAGTACTTC	CASSHPGQSYEQYF
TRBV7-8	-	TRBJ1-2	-	TGTGCCAGCAGCGTCGACAGTTTCCGCGACTATGGCTACACCTTC	CASSVDSFRDYGYTF
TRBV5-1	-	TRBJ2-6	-	TGCGCCAGCAGCTTGTTTCGACAGACGAACTCTGGGGCCAACGTCCTGACTTTC	CASSLFRQTNSGANVLTF
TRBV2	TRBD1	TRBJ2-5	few	TGTGCCAGCAGTACCCAGGACAGGGACAAGACCCAGTACTTC	CASSTQDRDKTQYF
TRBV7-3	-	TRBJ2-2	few	TGTGCCAGCAGCCCTGATAGACCCCCGAACACCGGGGAGCTGTTTTTT	CASSPDRPPNTGELFF
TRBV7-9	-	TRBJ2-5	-	TGTGCCAGCAGCTTACAGGGTGGCACCAACCAAGAGACCCAGTACTTC	CASSLQGGTNQETQYF
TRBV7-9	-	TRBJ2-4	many	TGTGCCAGCAGCACTAGTGGCGGGGTAAAAACCATTCAGTACTTC	CASSTSGGVKTIQYF
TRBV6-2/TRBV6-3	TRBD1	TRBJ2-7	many	TGTGCCAGCAGCTCGGGACAGGAGGTTCTTCTGTCCTACGAGCAGTACTTC	CASSSGQEVLLSYEQYF
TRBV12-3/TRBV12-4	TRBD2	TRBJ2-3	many	TGTGCCAGCAGTTTAGCACGTAGCGGGGGGGCCTCAGATACGCAGTATTTT	CASSLARSGGASDTQYF
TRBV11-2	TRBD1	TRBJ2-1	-	TGTGCCAGCAGCTGGCAGGGACAGACCAATGAGCAGTTCTTC	CASSWQGQTNEQFF
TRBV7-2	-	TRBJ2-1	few	TGTGCCAGCAGCTTAGTTGGGGGCCCCAATGAGCAGTTCTTC	CASSLVGGPNEQFF
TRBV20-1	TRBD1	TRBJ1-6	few	TGCAGTGCTAGAGATGGGACAGGGGGTTCACCCCTCCACTTT	CSARDGTGGSPLHF
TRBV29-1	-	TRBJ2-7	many	TGCAGCGCCCTCGGGGGAACCTACGAGCAGTACTTC	CSALGGTYEQYF
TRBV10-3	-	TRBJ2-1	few	TGTGCCATCGGGACGGCCGAGGCCCTCAATGAGCAGTTCTTC	CAIGTAEALNEQFF
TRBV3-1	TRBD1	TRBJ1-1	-	TGTGCCAGCAGCCAAGGACAGGGTCAATACACTGAAGCTTTCTTT	CASSQGQGQYTEAFF
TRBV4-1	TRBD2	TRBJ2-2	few	TGCGCCAGCAGCCAAGCTTCTCTAGCGGCCCTTTTAAACACCGGGGAGCTGTTTTTT	CASSQASLAALLNTGELFF
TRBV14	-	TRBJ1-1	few	TGTGCCAGCAGCCGTAACAGCATGAACACTGAAGCTTTCTTT	CASSRNSMNTEAFF
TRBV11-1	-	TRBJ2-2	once	TGTGCCAGCAGCTTTGACCGGAGTGGGGAGCGGTTTTTT	CASSFDRSGERFF
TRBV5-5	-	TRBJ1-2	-	TGTGCCAGCCGACAAACCCTACAGGGCGTGCGGAACTATGGCTACACCTTC	CASRQTLQGVRNYGYTF
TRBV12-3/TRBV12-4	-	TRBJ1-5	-	TGTGCCAGCACCCGGGAGGCTAGCAATCAGCCCCAGCATTTT	CASTREASNQPQHF
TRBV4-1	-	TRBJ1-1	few	TGCGCCAGCAGCCAAGGTCGGGGCATGAACACTGAAGCTTTCTTT	CASSQGRGMNTEAFF